This entry lists 5 T cell receptor beta chains sequenced from one sample in a study of blood T cell repertoires in COVID-19. Sequencing was performed with immunoSEQ multiplex PCR; in TCRdb, only in-frame clones are kept and a portion is missing. In the table there are fewer than 95,000 clones, roughly 85% of which are singletons. The sample was peripheral blood. The receptors derive from a man over 45 with active or convalescent COVID-19.

The DNA of the CDR3 is TGTGCCAGCAGCGGCCGAAGCGGGAGGTATTACGAGCAGTACTTC. Its protein is CASSGRSGRYYEQYF. V is TRBV11-3 and J is TRBJ2-7; TRBD2 matches at 9 bases. There are 15 residues in the CDR3. Germline V lookup: CDR1 SGHNT, CDR2 YENEEA. The junction had 9 bases not matched to a gene; V was cut back by 5 bases and J by 4 bases.

The chain has TRBV10-3 and TRBJ2-3; D may be TRBD2 (5 bases). V was shortened by 10 bases and J by 6 bases, with 14 bases between the two germline ends. The germline V gene encodes CDR1 ENHRY and CDR2 SYGVKD. The CDR3 is made up of 12 amino acids. CDR3 sequence (DNA): TGTGCCACCCAAAGGGAGAGGGATACGCAGTATTTT. This sequence encodes CATQRERDTQYF.

The V and J genes are TRBV11-2 and TRBJ2-1; a weak D match, TRBD1 (6 bases). CDR1 is SGHAT, CDR2 FQNNGV, per germline. V was shortened by 0 bases and J by 4 bases, with 19 bases between the two germline ends. The CDR3 is 18 amino acids. The CDR3: CASSLEGLSNRVYNEQFF. CDR3 sequence (DNA): TGTGCCAGCAGCTTAGAGGGGCTATCTAACAGGGTTTACAATGAGCAGTTCTTC. Complete variable domain (other parts from reference TRBV11-2 and TRBJ2-1): EAGVAQSPRYKIIEKRQSVAFWCNPISGHATLYWYQQILGQGPKLLIQFQNNGVVDDSQLPKDRFSAERLKGVDSTLKIQPAKLEDSAVYLCASSLEGLSNRVYNEQFFGPGTRLTVL.

The V gene is TRBV19, the J gene TRBJ1-6; possible D gene TRBD1, 6 bases. Trimming took 5 bases from V and 0 from J, leaving 23 bases between them. The CDR3 runs 20 residues. Germline values: CDR1 LNHDA, CDR2 SQIVND (reference sequence). CDR3 loop: CASSPYTVTGASSYNSPLHF. The CDR3 DNA sequence: TGTGCCAGTAGTCCTTATACCGTGACAGGCGCGAGCTCCTATAATTCACCCCTCCACTTT.

The chain's CDR3 is CASSSGQVPYEQYF. Written as DNA, the CDR3 is TGTGCCAGCAGCTCCGGACAGGTCCCCTACGAGCAGTACTTC. V is TRBV11-3 and J is TRBJ2-7; 7 nucleotides line up with TRBD1. Germline lookup yields CDR1 SGHNT and CDR2 YENEEA. The CDR3 is 14 amino acids. With V trimmed by 4 bases and J by 2 bases, 5 bases remained unmatched.